This T cell receptor (beta chain) was identified during a study of OX40 agonist ivuxolimab in advanced cancers. Sequenced by immunoSEQ multiplex PCR; TCRdb stores in-frame clones only, minus some. The sample lists 25,000 to 35,000 clones; around 88% were seen once. V lost 6 bases and J lost 8, with 16 bases in between. Germline CDR1 reads MDHEN; CDR2 reads SYDVKM. The CDR3 consists of 13 residues. The sequence came from an adult with an advanced solid tumor such as melanoma, head and neck, liver or kidney cancer. The input for sequencing was CD4+ or CD8+ T cells sorted from blood, taken in a trial of the OX40 agonist ivuxolimab. The rearrangement uses TRBV28 and TRBJ1-2, with a weak D call TRBD1 (5 bases). The CDR3 DNA follows: TGTGCCAGCAGCCCAGGGTTTTCGGGAGGCTACACCTTC. Residues: CASSPGFSGGYTF.